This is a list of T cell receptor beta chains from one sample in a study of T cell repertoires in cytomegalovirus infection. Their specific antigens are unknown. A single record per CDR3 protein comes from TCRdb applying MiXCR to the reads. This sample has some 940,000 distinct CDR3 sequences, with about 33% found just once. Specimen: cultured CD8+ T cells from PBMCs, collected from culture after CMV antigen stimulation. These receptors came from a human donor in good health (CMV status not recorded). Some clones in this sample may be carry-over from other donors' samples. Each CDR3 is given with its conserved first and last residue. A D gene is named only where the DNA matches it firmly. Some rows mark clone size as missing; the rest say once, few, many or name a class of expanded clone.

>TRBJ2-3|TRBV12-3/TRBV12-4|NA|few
CASSPNGGTDTQYF
TGTGCCAGCAGTCCCAACGGGGGCACAGATACGCAGTATTTT
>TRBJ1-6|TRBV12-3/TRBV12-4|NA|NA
CASSFRVEGSGVTSRSPLHF
TGTGCCAGCAGTTTTCGGGTTGAGGGATCCGGGGTCACCTCGCGGTCACCCCTCCACTTT
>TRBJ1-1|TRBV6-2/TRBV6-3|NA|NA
CASSYLGGTEAFF
TGTGCCAGCAGTTACCTGGGAGGGACTGAAGCTTTCTTT
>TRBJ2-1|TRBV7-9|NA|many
CASTLSPYNEQFF
TGTGCCAGCACCCTATCACCCTACAATGAGCAGTTCTTC
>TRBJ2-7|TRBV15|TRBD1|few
CATSRVPGQISYEQYF
TGTGCCACCAGCAGAGTACCGGGACAGATCTCCTACGAGCAGTACTTC
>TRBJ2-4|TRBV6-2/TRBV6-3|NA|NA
CASSYSINIQYF
TGTGCCAGCAGTTACTCGATAAACATTCAGTACTTC
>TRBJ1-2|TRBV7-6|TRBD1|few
CASRGGQYNYGYTF
TGTGCCAGCCGCGGGGGACAGTATAACTATGGCTACACCTTC
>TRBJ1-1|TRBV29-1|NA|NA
CSGTGGREAFF
TGCAGCGGAACAGGAGGGAGGGAAGCTTTCTTT
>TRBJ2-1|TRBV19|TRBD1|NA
CASSIPGVTGGLYNEQFF
TGTGCCAGTAGTATCCCGGGCGTAACAGGGGGCCTCTACAATGAGCAGTTCTTC
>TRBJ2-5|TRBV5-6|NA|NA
CASSPPSAVSQETQYF
TGTGCCAGCAGCCCCCCTTCGGCAGTGTCACAAGAGACCCAGTACTTC
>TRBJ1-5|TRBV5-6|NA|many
CASSSTGQQVSNQPQHF
TGTGCCAGCAGCTCCACGGGCCAGCAGGTTAGCAATCAGCCCCAGCATTTT
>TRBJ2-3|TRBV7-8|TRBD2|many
CASSLRRLAGGLTDTQYF
TGTGCCAGCAGCCTACGAAGACTAGCGGGGGGCCTCACAGATACGCAGTATTTT
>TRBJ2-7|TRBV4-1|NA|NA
CASSQATTVVHEQHF
TGCGCCAGCAGCCAAGCGACCACGGTAGTACACGAGCAGCACTTC
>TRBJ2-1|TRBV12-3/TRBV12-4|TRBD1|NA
CASSLLGQVNNEQFF
TGTGCCAGCAGTTTACTGGGACAGGTTAACAATGAGCAGTTCTTC
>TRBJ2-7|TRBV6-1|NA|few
CASSEPGTHEQYF
TGTGCCAGCAGTGAGCCGGGGACCCACGAGCAGTACTTC
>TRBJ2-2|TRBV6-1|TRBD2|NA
CASSPGGGAAGELFF
TGTGCCAGCAGTCCGGGGGGGGGGGCCGCCGGGGAGCTGTTTTTT
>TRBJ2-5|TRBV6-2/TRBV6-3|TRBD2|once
CASIGEGETQYF
TGTGCCAGCATAGGGGAGGGGGAGACCCAGTACTTC
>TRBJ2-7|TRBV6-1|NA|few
CASSGLLAPPYF
TGTGCCAGCAGTGGATTACTAGCCCCTCCGTACTTC